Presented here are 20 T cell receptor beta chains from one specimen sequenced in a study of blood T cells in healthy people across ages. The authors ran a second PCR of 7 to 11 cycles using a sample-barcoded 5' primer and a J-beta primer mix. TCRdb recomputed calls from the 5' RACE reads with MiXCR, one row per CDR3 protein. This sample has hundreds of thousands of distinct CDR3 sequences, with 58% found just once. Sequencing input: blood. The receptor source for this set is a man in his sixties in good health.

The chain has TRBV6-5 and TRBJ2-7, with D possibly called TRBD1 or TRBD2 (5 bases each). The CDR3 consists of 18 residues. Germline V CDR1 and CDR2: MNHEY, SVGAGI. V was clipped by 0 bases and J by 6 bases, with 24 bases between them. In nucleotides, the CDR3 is TGTGCCAGCAGTTACTCGAAGGGGACCCCGATGAGTTCCATCGAGCAGTACTTC. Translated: CASSYSKGTPMSSIEQYF.

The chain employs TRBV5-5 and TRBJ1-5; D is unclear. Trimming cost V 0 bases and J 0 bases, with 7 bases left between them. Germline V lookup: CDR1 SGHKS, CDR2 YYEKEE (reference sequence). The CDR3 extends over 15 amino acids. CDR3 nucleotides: TGTGCCAGCAGCTTGGGTCTTTATAGCAATCAGCCCCAGCATTTT. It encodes CASSLGLYSNQPQHF.

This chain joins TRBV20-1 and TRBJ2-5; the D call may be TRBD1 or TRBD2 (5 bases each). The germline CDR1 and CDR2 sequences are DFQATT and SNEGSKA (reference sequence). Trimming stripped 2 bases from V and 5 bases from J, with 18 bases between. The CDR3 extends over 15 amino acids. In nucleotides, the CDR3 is TGCAGTGCTAGAATGGGACGGCTTATCACGGAGACCCAGTACTTC. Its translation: CSARMGRLITETQYF.

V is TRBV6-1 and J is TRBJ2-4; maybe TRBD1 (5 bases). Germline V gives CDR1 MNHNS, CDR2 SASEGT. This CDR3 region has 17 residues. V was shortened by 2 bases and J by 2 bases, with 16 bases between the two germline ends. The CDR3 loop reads CASSEQPEQAPKNIQYF. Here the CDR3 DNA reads TGTGCCAGCAGTGAACAGCCGGAACAGGCCCCCAAAAACATTCAGTACTTC.

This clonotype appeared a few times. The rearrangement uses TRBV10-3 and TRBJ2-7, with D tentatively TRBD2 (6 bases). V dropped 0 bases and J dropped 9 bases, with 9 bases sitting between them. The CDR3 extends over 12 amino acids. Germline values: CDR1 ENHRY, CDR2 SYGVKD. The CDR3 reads CAISESDYLQYF. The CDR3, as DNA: TGTGCCATCAGTGAGTCGGACTATCTGCAGTACTTC.

CDR3 in amino acids: CASSPPGEGTYEQYF. The CDR3 DNA reads as TGTGCCAGCAGTCCGCCGGGGGAGGGCACCTACGAGCAGTACTTC. J is TRBJ2-7 and V is TRBV28; 7 bases line up with TRBD2. Germline CDR1 is MDHEN and CDR2 is SYDVKM. The CDR3 is 15 residues long. The J segment lost 2 bases and the V segment lost 5 bases, leaving 9 bases of the junction unmatched.

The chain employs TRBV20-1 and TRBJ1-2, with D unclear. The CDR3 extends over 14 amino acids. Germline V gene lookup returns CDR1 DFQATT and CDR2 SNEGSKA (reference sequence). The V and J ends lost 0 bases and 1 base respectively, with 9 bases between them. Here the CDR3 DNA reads TGCAGTGCTAGAGATGCATCTTATAACTATGGCTACACCTTC. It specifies CSARDASYNYGYTF.

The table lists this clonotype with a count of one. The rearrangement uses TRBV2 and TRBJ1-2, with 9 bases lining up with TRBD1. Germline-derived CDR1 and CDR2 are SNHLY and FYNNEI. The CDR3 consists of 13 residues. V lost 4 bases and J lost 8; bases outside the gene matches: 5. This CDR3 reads CASSGGQGGGYTF. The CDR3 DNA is TGTGCCAGCAGTGGGGGACAGGGCGGAGGCTACACCTTC.

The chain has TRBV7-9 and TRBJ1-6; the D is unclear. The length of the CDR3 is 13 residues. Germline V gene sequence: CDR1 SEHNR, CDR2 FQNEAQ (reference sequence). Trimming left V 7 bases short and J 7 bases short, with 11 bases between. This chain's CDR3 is CASTLDANSPLHF. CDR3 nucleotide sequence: TGTGCCAGCACCCTGGACGCGAATTCACCCCTCCACTTT.

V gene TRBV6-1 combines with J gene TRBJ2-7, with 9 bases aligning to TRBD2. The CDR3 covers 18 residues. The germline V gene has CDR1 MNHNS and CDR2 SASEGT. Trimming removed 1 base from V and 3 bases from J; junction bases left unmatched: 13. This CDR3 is CASSEEGGGASTFYEQYF. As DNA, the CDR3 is TGTGCCAGCAGTGAAGAAGGCGGGGGGGCTTCCACATTCTACGAGCAGTACTTC.

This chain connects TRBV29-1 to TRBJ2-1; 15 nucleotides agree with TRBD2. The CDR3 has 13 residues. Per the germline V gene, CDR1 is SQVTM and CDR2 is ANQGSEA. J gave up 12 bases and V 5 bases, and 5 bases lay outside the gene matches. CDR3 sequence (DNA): TGCAGCGTTCGAGGGACTAGCGGGGGGAGGCAGTTCTTC. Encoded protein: CSVRGTSGGRQFF.

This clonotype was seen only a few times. Here the CDR3 DNA reads TGTGCCAGCAGCTTGTCTGTGGGGGAGAATAACTATGGCTACACCTTC. Translated: CASSLSVGENNYGYTF. This chain connects TRBV5-5 to TRBJ1-2; D might be TRBD1 (5 bases). The germline V and J ends were trimmed by 1 base and 1 base, with 14 bases remaining between them. The CDR3 has 16 amino acids. Germline CDR1 and CDR2: SGHKS and YYEKEE (reference sequence).

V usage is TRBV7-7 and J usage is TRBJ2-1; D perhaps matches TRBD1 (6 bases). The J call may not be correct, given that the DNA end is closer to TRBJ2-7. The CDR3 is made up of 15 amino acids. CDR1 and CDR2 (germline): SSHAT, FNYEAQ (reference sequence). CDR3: CASSLSHRVDNEQYF. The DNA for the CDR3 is TGTGCCAGCAGCTTATCGCACAGGGTGGACAATGAGCAGTACTTC.

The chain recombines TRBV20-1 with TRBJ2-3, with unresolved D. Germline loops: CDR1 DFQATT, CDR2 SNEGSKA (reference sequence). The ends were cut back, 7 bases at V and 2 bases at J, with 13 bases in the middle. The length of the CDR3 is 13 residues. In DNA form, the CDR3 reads TGCAGTGGAGTCAGGCCCTACACAGATACGCAGTATTTT. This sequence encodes CSGVRPYTDTQYF.

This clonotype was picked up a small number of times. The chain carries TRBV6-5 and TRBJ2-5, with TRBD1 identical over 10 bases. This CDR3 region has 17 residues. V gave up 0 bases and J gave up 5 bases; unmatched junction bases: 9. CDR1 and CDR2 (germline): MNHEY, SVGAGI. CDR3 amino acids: CASSYSSGTGARETQYF. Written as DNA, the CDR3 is TGTGCCAGCAGTTACTCGTCCGGGACAGGGGCGCGGGAGACCCAGTACTTC.

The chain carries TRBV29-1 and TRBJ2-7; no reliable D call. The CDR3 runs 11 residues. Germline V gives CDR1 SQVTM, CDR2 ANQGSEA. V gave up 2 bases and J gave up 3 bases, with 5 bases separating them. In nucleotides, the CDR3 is TGCAGCGTTGAACAAAACTACGAGCAGTACTTC. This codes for CSVEQNYEQYF.

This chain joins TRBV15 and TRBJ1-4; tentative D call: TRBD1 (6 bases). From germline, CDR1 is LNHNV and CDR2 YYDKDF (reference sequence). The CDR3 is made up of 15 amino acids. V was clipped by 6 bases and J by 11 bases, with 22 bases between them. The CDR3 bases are TGTGCCACCAGTAGAAGAGGACAGCTAATGACCAAACTGTTTTTT. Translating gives CATSRRGQLMTKLFF.

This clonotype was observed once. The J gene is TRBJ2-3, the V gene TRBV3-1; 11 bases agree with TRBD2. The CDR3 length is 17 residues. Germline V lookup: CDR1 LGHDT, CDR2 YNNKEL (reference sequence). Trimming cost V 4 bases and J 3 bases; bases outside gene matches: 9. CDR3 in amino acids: CASSRTTSGVLTDTQYF. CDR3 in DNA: TGTGCCAGCAGCCGAACGACTAGCGGGGTTTTAACAGATACGCAGTATTTT.

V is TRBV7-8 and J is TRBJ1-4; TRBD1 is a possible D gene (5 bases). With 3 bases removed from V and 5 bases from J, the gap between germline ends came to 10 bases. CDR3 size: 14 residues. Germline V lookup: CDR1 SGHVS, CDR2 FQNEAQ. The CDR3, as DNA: TGTGCCAGCAGCTTCCAACAGGAGAATGAAAAACTGTTTTTT. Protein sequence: CASSFQQENEKLFF.

The CDR3 is CASSTTPSGGAVTYNEQFF. Here the CDR3 DNA reads TGTGCCAGCAGTACCACTCCTAGCGGGGGGGCAGTAACCTACAATGAGCAGTTCTTC. This chain links TRBV28 with TRBJ2-1; 12 bases line up with TRBD2. The CDR3 sequence is 19 residues long. The germline V gene encodes CDR1 MDHEN and CDR2 SYDVKM. With 5 bases clipped from V and 2 bases from J, the junction kept 13 bases outside the gene matches.